Following are 27 T cell receptor beta chains from one sample sequenced in a study of T cells in Graves' hyperthyroidism and ophthalmopathy. Template material for amplifying TCR beta CDR3 regions consisted of RNA transcripts. First-round RT-PCR targeting the TCR CDR3 was performed with the HTBI primer set. TCRdb reprocessed the multiplex PCR reads with MiXCR, giving one entry per CDR3 protein. The table records 700,000 or so distinct CDR3 sequences, more than 12% of them present only once. The sample was blood. Receptors originate from a woman aged 45-60 years with Graves' ophthalmopathy.

This clonotype was seen at least ten times. The chain is built from TRBV7-3 and TRBJ2-1, with 10 nucleotides matching TRBD1. Germline CDR1 and CDR2: SGHTA and FQGTGA. V lost 5 bases, J lost 2 bases, and 9 bases stayed unmatched. The CDR3 is 17 amino acids. CDR3 residues: CASSPQPGTGAYNEQFF. The CDR3 coding sequence is TGTGCCAGCAGCCCCCAACCGGGGACAGGGGCCTACAATGAGCAGTTCTTC.

The chain links TRBV28 to TRBJ1-3; 9 bases agree with TRBD1. The CDR3 has 18 residues. V lost 5 bases and J lost 2; bases outside the gene matches: 13. Germline V CDR1 and CDR2: MDHEN, SYDVKM. Here the CDR3 reads CASSPGTGRQMTGNTIYF. The CDR3 DNA is TGTGCCAGCAGTCCCGGGACAGGGAGGCAAATGACTGGAAACACCATATATTTT.

This clonotype showed up many times. The chain recombines TRBV9 with TRBJ1-5; D not resolved. CDR1 SGDLS and CDR2 YYNGEE come from the germline V gene. This CDR3 has 15 residues. Trimming removed 4 bases from V and 4 bases from J, with 15 bases in between. The CDR3 DNA is TGTGCCAGCAGCCCCGAGCAGGACGTAAATCAGCCCCAGCATTTT. It yields the protein CASSPEQDVNQPQHF.

V is TRBV27 and J is TRBJ1-4; no definite D call. The V gene lost 5 bases and the J gene lost 7 bases, with 11 bases spanning the gap. The CDR3 has 13 residues. The germline V gene has CDR1 MNHEY and CDR2 SMNVEV (reference sequence). Here the CDR3 reads CASSPREGEKLFF. The CDR3 DNA follows: TGTGCCAGCAGTCCCCGGGAAGGTGAAAAACTGTTTTTT.

The rearrangement joins TRBV7-2 to TRBJ2-3, with 11 bases identical to TRBD2. CDR1 is SGHTA and CDR2 is FQGNSA in the germline V gene. Trimming took 5 bases from V and 0 from J; bases not matched to a gene: 7. The CDR3 totals 17 residues. CDR3 sequence (DNA): TGTGCCAGCAGCCTGACTAGCGGGACCGCTAGCACAGATACGCAGTATTTT. Protein sequence: CASSLTSGTASTDTQYF.

This chain's CDR3 is CASSTQGSSGANVLTF. In DNA, the CDR3 is TGTGCCAGCAGCACACAGGGGAGCTCTGGGGCCAACGTCCTGACTTTC. This chain joins TRBV7-3 and TRBJ2-6; TRBD1 aligns across 7 bases. CDR3 length: 16 residues. CDR1 is SGHTA, CDR2 FQGTGA, per germline. V lost 5 bases to trimming and J lost 0 bases; unmatched junction nucleotides: 4. The full variable domain, its missing parts supplied by reference TRBV7-3 and TRBJ2-6, is GAGVSQTPSNKVTEKGKYVELRCDPISGHTALYWYRQSLGQGPEFLIYFQGTGAADDSGLPNDRFFAVRPEGSVSTLKIQRTERGDSAVYLCASSTQGSSGANVLTFGAGSRLTVL.

Points on this clonotype: This may arise from a read error, as a much more abundant clone is one base away. The genes are TRBV20-1 and TRBJ1-1; TRBD1 aligns across 8 bases. Germline V lookup: CDR1 DFQATT, CDR2 SNEGSKA (reference sequence). The CDR3 length is 18 residues. The CDR3 is CSARPTLAGGSLNTVAFF. The DNA of the CDR3 is TGCAGTGCTAGACCCACATTGGCAGGGGGCAGTTTGAACACTGTAGCTTTCTTT.

This clonotype was seen more than once but under ten times. V usage is TRBV20-1 and J usage is TRBJ2-2; D remains unclear. Germline CDR1 and CDR2: DFQATT and SNEGSKA (reference sequence). Deletions cut 7 bases from V and 0 bases from J, with 12 bases between. The CDR3 extends over 14 amino acids. CDR3 loop: CSVPIWANTGELFF. The CDR3 nucleotides read TGCAGTGTTCCCATTTGGGCGAACACCGGGGAGCTGTTTTTT.

In its sample, this clonotype was seen a few times. The chain has TRBV9 and TRBJ2-5, with unresolved D. CDR1 and CDR2 (germline): SGDLS, YYNGEE. Trimming took 4 bases from V and 5 from J, leaving 9 bases between them. The CDR3 has 12 amino acids. The CDR3 nucleotides are TGTGCCAGCAGCAGGGTAGGCGAGACCCAGTACTTC. It translates to CASSRVGETQYF. Complete variable domain (other parts from reference TRBV9 and TRBJ2-5): DSGVTQTPKHLITATGQRVTLRCSPRSGDLSVYWYQQSLDQGLQFLIQYYNGEERAKGNILERFSAQQFPDLHSELNLSSLELGDSALYFCASSRVGETQYFGPGTRLLVL.

The V and J genes are TRBV29-1 and TRBJ2-3; D ambiguous. Trimming shortened V by 7 bases and J by 2 bases, and 10 bases separated the two germline ends. The CDR3 has 12 amino acids. CDR1 SQVTM and CDR2 ANQGSEA come from the germline V gene. The CDR3 spells CSDIKLTDTQYF. The CDR3 DNA reads TGCAGCGACATAAAACTCACAGATACGCAGTATTTT.

This clonotype has ten or more counts. This rearrangement joins TRBV6-2 or TRBV6-3 to TRBJ2-7, with D maybe TRBD2 (5 bases). The V gene's germline CDR1 is MNHEY and CDR2 SVGEGT. This CDR3 contains 12 residues. Trimming stripped 7 bases from V and 2 bases from J, with 9 bases between. CDR3 amino acids: CASTAGTYEQYF. CDR3 nucleotide sequence: TGTGCCAGCACCGCCGGGACCTACGAGCAGTACTTC.

In its sample, this clonotype was seen a few times. The chain has TRBV28 and TRBJ1-6, with TRBD1 matching over 7 bases. The CDR3 is 17 amino acids. The junction had 12 bases not matched to a gene; V was cut back by 3 bases and J by 7 bases. CDR1 is MDHEN and CDR2 is SYDVKM in the germline V gene. The CDR3 loop reads CASSFRRDRRRNSPLHF. DNA of the CDR3: TGTGCCAGCAGTTTCCGCCGGGACAGACGGAGAAATTCACCCCTCCACTTT.

With regard to this clonotype: This CDR3 is missing its conserved last phenylalanine or tryptophan, likely due to a read error. This rearrangement joins TRBV19 to TRBJ2-3, with 12 bases lining up with TRBD1. Trimming at V came to 10 bases and at J to 3 bases, leaving 8 bases not matched to a gene. The V gene's germline CDR1 is LNHDA and CDR2 SQIVND (reference sequence). The CDR3 length is 15 residues. CDR3 coding DNA: TGTGCCACTGGGGACAGGGGGCGTGGGACAGATACGCAGTATCTT. Amino acids: CATGDRGRGTDTQYL.

This chain's CDR3 is CASSRGDRVGAGNTIYF. In nucleotides, the CDR3 is TGCGCCAGCAGCCGAGGCGACAGGGTTGGAGCTGGAAACACCATATATTTT. This sequence joins TRBV5-1 and TRBJ1-3; 7 bases map to TRBD1. This CDR3 spans 17 amino acids. With 4 bases clipped from V and 2 bases from J, the junction kept 12 bases outside the gene matches. Germline V gives CDR1 SGHRS, CDR2 YFSETQ.

The chain couples TRBV27 to TRBJ2-7; 8 bases match TRBD1. The CDR3 runs to 15 residues. The V and J ends lost 5 bases and 7 bases, in that order; junction bases with no gene match: 13. Germline V gives CDR1 MNHEY, CDR2 SMNVEV (reference sequence). This chain's CDR3 is CASSTYPTGAGEQYF. In DNA, the CDR3 is TGTGCCAGCAGTACCTACCCGACAGGGGCGGGAGAGCAGTACTTC.

Ten or more counts support this clonotype. The chain combines TRBV12-3 or TRBV12-4 with TRBJ2-3; D not certain. The CDR3 is 16 amino acids. The V gene lost 5 bases and the J gene lost 1 base, with 16 bases spanning the gap. The CDR3 DNA is TGTGCCAGCAGTCAAGGTCCCGAAAAACGCACAGATACGCAGTATTTT. Translating gives CASSQGPEKRTDTQYF.

This chain uses TRBV29-1 with TRBJ1-2; possibly TRBD1 for D (6 bases). CDR1 and CDR2 from the germline V gene are SQVTM and ANQGSEA. This CDR3 is built from 13 residues. V lost 5 bases and J 2 bases, leaving 12 bases between the germline ends. The CDR3 loop is CSVTGTPNYGYTF. The CDR3 coding sequence is TGCAGCGTTACCGGGACACCAAACTATGGCTACACCTTC. The whole variable domain, remainder taken from reference TRBV29-1 and TRBJ1-2, is SAVISQKPSRDICQRGTSLTIQCQVDSQVTMMFWYRQQPGQSLTLIATANQGSEATYESGFVIDKFPISRPNLTFSTLTVSNMSPEDSSIYLCSVTGTPNYGYTFGSGTRLTVV.

This clonotype was seen repeatedly, ten times or more. The chain carries TRBV2 and TRBJ2-2; 7 bases are a match to TRBD2. V shed 3 bases and J 6 bases; nucleotides not matched to a gene: 7. Germline V CDR1 and CDR2: SNHLY, FYNNEI. The CDR3 loop spans 15 amino acids. As DNA, the CDR3 is TGTGCCAGCAGTGATAAGACTAGCTTCTCCGGGGAGCTGTTTTTT. Residues: CASSDKTSFSGELFF.

This clonotype was seen ten or more times. The V gene is TRBV20-1, the J gene TRBJ2-7, with 9 bases that match TRBD2. CDR3 length: 16 amino acids. CDR1 DFQATT and CDR2 SNEGSKA come from the germline V gene (reference sequence). J was trimmed by 3 bases and V by 0 bases; bases with no gene match: 9. This chain's CDR3 is CSARDSSREGFYEQYF. CDR3 in DNA: TGCAGTGCTAGAGATAGCTCGCGGGAGGGTTTCTACGAGCAGTACTTC.

This clonotype has a count of ten or more. V and J are TRBV28 and TRBJ2-7; TRBD2 agrees at 8 bases. The CDR3 is made up of 14 amino acids. Per germline, CDR1 MDHEN and CDR2 SYDVKM. Germline trimming cut 7 bases from V and 2 bases from J; bases unmatched to any gene: 7. The DNA of the CDR3 is TGTGCCAGCAAGCCGGGACTAGTAACCTACGAGCAGTACTTC. Encoded protein: CASKPGLVTYEQYF.

This clonotype was observed a few times. The chain combines TRBV29-1 with TRBJ2-7, with D hard to call. V gave up 4 bases and J gave up 2 bases, with 15 bases separating them. Germline loops: CDR1 SQVTM, CDR2 ANQGSEA. This CDR3 has 14 residues. The CDR3 sequence is CSVVATFRPYEQYF. The CDR3 nucleotides are TGCAGCGTTGTCGCCACGTTCCGGCCCTACGAGCAGTACTTC.

Note on this clonotype: This could be a read error, since a much larger clone is one nucleotide away. V and J are TRBV6-1 and TRBJ2-7; maybe TRBD2 (6 bases). Trimming removed 6 bases from V and 4 bases from J, with 25 bases in between. This CDR3 contains 17 residues. Germline assignment: CDR1 MNHNS and CDR2 SASEGT. This CDR3 is CASRPDKGGPMGYEQYF. CDR3 in DNA: TGTGCCAGCAGACCAGACAAAGGAGGGCCCATGGGGTACGAGCAGTACTTC.

This chain links TRBV27 with TRBJ1-1, with D possibly being TRBD1 (5 bases). The CDR3 is 16 residues long. V lost 5 bases and J 0 bases, leaving 16 bases between the germline ends. In germline, CDR1 is MNHEY, CDR2 SMNVEV (reference sequence). Written as DNA, the CDR3 is TGTGCCAGCAGTCCCGAAGGGTGGGGGATGAACACTGAAGCTTTCTTT. It codes for CASSPEGWGMNTEAFF.

This clonotype was counted at least ten times. The chain employs TRBV28 and TRBJ2-5, with TRBD2 matching 13 bases. CDR1 and CDR2 (germline): MDHEN, SYDVKM. The junction had 10 bases not matched to a gene; V was cut back by 7 bases and J by 11 bases. The CDR3 spans 14 residues. Here the CDR3 DNA reads TGTGCCAGCACCTTCTCCGGACTAGCGGGAGTACAGTACTTC. It translates to CASTFSGLAGVQYF.

This clonotype has a count of ten or more. The chain has TRBV28 and TRBJ2-5; TRBD2 might be the D (6 bases). CDR3 length equals 14 residues. CDR1 is MDHEN and CDR2 is SYDVKM in the germline V gene. V was clipped by 3 bases and J by 5 bases, with 13 bases between them. The CDR3 nucleotides read TGTGCCAGCAGTTTGGAGTTGCGGGATGAGACCCAGTACTTC. Translated, it gives CASSLELRDETQYF.

This clonotype was found a few times. CDR3 sequence (DNA): TGTGCCAGCAGTTTATTTGGGGCTCTAGCGGGAGGGTGGACCGGGGAGCTGTTTTTT. As protein: CASSLFGALAGGWTGELFF. This chain connects TRBV27 to TRBJ2-2, with 12 bases lining up with TRBD2. The CDR3 is 19 amino acids. In germline, CDR1 is MNHEY, CDR2 SMNVEV (reference sequence). The V gene end was trimmed by 1 base and the J gene end by 5 bases; junction bases not matched to a gene: 11.

As regards this clonotype: The junction shows a germline mismatch at one end, possibly a read error. The chain uses TRBV9 and TRBJ1-5; D may be TRBD1 (6 bases). Looked up from germline, CDR1 is SGDLS and CDR2 is YYNGEE. The CDR3 sequence is 15 residues long. The CDR3 DNA is TGTGCCAGCAGCGTAGGTGGACAGTTCAATCAGCCCCGGCATTTT. Translated: CASSVGGQFNQPRHF. Full variable domain (missing parts from reference TRBV9 and TRBJ1-5): DSGVTQTPKHLITATGQRVTLRCSPRSGDLSVYWYQQSLDQGLQFLIQYYNGEERAKGNILERFSAQQFPDLHSELNLSSLELGDSALYFCASSVGGQFNQPRHFGDGTRLSIL.